Below are 5 T cell receptor beta chains sequenced from a single sample in a study of blood T cell repertoires in COVID-19. Profiled with immunoSEQ multiplex PCR; TCRdb holds only in-frame clones, not every one. The data show around 300,000 clones, around 90% seen once. Input material: PBMCs or T cells enriched from blood (not recorded which). The receptors here all came from a woman between 18 and 29 years old with acute COVID-19.

This clone was recorded a few times. The V gene is TRBV27, the J gene TRBJ1-2; D is possibly TRBD1 (5 bases). This CDR3 region has 15 residues. Looked up from germline, CDR1 is MNHEY and CDR2 is SMNVEV (reference sequence). Trimming stripped 5 bases from V and 4 bases from J, with 17 bases between. The CDR3 DNA sequence: TGTGCCAGCAGTCTCGAAGGGCAGGGAGGCTATGGCTACACCTTC. This sequence encodes CASSLEGQGGYGYTF.

The chain employs TRBV7-9 and TRBJ1-1; 9 bases line up with TRBD1. Germline V gene data show CDR1 as SEHNR and CDR2 as FQNEAQ (reference sequence). CDR3 length: 13 residues. Trimming cost V 6 bases and J 6 bases; bases outside gene matches: 5. The CDR3 spells CASRSTGGSEAFF. The CDR3, as DNA: TGTGCCAGCAGATCAACAGGGGGCTCTGAAGCTTTCTTT.

The chain has TRBV27 and TRBJ2-1; 14 bases are a match to TRBD2. The germline CDR1 and CDR2 sequences are MNHEY and SMNVEV (reference sequence). The junction had 13 bases not matched to a gene; V was cut back by 8 bases and J by 7 bases. CDR3 size: 17 residues. As DNA, the CDR3 is TGTGCCAGCCAACGGGGGGGAGGGACTAGCGGGAGTAATGAGCAGTTCTTC. This codes for CASQRGGGTSGSNEQFF.

The genes are TRBV7-2 and TRBJ1-1; D uncertain. V dropped 3 bases and J dropped 5 bases, with 13 bases sitting between them. There are 14 residues in the CDR3. Germline CDR1 and CDR2: SGHTA and FQGNSA. CDR3 sequence reads: CASSFSSGNTEAFF. In DNA, the CDR3 is TGTGCCAGCAGCTTTTCGTCAGGCAATACTGAAGCTTTCTTT.

The rearrangement links TRBV7-9 to TRBJ1-1; D is uncertain. Trimming stripped 3 bases from V and 3 bases from J, with 5 bases between. This CDR3 has 12 residues. Germline CDR1 is SEHNR and CDR2 is FQNEAQ (reference sequence). CDR3 residues: CASSFGDTEAFF. CDR3 in DNA: TGTGCCAGCAGCTTCGGGGACACTGAAGCTTTCTTT.